The 21 T cell receptor beta chains in this list originate from one sample, sequenced in a study of T-cell reconstitution after alpha-beta-depleted transplantation in children. TCRbeta library preparation incorporated unique molecular identifiers. A single record per CDR3 protein comes from TCRdb applying MiXCR to the PCR reads. The sample includes about 200,000 distinct CDR3 sequences, just over 14% of them seen just once. The input for sequencing was PBMCs from the stem cell graft donor, taken from the stem cell graft. These receptors all come from a human donor who donated a stem cell graft to a child with acute lymphoblastic leukemia.

V and J are TRBV3-1 and TRBJ2-1, with 9 bases identical to TRBD2. Germline CDR1 and CDR2: LGHDT and YNNKEL (reference sequence). Trimming removed 3 bases from V and 7 bases from J; junction bases left unmatched: 7. The CDR3 has 15 residues. The CDR3: CASSHRLAVENEQFF. CDR3 coding DNA: TGTGCCAGCAGCCACAGACTAGCGGTGGAAAATGAGCAGTTCTTC.

This clonotype was counted ten times or more. The chain joins TRBV20-1 to TRBJ1-2, with 10 bases matching TRBD1. The CDR3 is 15 residues long. Germline CDR1 is DFQATT and CDR2 is SNEGSKA (reference sequence). V lost 2 bases to trimming and J lost 6 bases; unmatched junction nucleotides: 9. In DNA, the CDR3 is TGCAGTGCTAGACCCGGGACAGGGGTTGCCGATGGCTACACCTTC. Its translation is CSARPGTGVADGYTF.

This clonotype was observed many times. V usage is TRBV5-1 and J usage is TRBJ2-3, with TRBD1 matching 9 bases. V was clipped by 4 bases and J by 7 bases; unmatched bases: 22. The CDR3 extends over 19 amino acids. The germline gives CDR1 SGHRS, CDR2 YFSETQ. The CDR3 loop reads CASSVSRDRARSFSNTQYF. In nucleotides, the CDR3 is TGCGCCAGCAGCGTAAGCCGGGACAGGGCCCGTTCTTTTTCAAATACGCAGTATTTT.

This clonotype was detected many times. The rearrangement links TRBV6-2 or TRBV6-3 to TRBJ1-2; the match to TRBD1 covers 7 bases. The CDR3 consists of 14 residues. CDR1 and CDR2 (germline): MNHEY, SVGEGT. After removal of 0 bases from V and 4 bases from J, the junction contained 2 bases not matched to a gene. DNA of the CDR3: TGTGCCAGCAGTTACTCGAGACAGGGCTATGGCTACACCTTC. Its translation: CASSYSRQGYGYTF.

This clonotype was counted ten times or more. V usage is TRBV20-1 and J usage is TRBJ1-2, with 7 positions matching TRBD1. Per germline, CDR1 DFQATT and CDR2 SNEGSKA (reference sequence). The CDR3 has 17 residues. J lost 1 base, V lost 0 bases, and 11 bases had no gene match. CDR3 coding DNA: TGCAGTGCTAGAGAGACCCGTGGGACAGCTCATAACTATGGCTACACCTTC. Its protein is CSARETRGTAHNYGYTF.

There are many counts of this clonotype. V gene TRBV13 combines with J gene TRBJ2-3; tentative D call: TRBD2 (6 bases). CDR1 is PRHDT and CDR2 is FYEKMQ in the germline V gene (reference sequence). The CDR3 loop spans 17 amino acids. Trimming removed 3 bases at V and 2 bases at J, with 18 bases between. This CDR3 reads CASSLDTGRRDTDTQYF. The DNA for the CDR3 is TGTGCCAGCAGCTTGGATACGGGCAGGAGGGACACAGATACGCAGTATTTT.

In this sample, this clonotype turned up many times. The chain is built from TRBV20-1 and TRBJ2-1; 15 bases fit TRBD2. CDR1 DFQATT and CDR2 SNEGSKA come from the germline V gene (reference sequence). J gave up 8 bases and V 1 base, and 6 bases lay outside the gene matches. The CDR3 is made up of 16 amino acids. The CDR3 region is CSARGPGLAGGDEQFF. The CDR3 DNA follows: TGCAGTGCTAGAGGCCCGGGACTAGCGGGAGGAGATGAGCAGTTCTTC.

This clonotype showed up many times. At one end, the junction sequence differs from germline, possibly due to a read error. The chain recombines TRBV5-5 with TRBJ2-4; 10 bases agree with TRBD1. The CDR3 extends over 14 amino acids. Germline CDR1 SGHKS, CDR2 YYEKEE (reference sequence). The CDR3 bases are TGTGCCAGCAGCTTGCCGGGACAGGGGTTATCTCAGCACTTC. This encodes CASSLPGQGLSQHF.

Note on this clonotype: Germline and junction disagree at one end, which may indicate a read error. The genes are TRBV6-5 and TRBJ2-6; the D gene could be TRBD1 or TRBD2 (5 bases each). Germline lookup yields CDR1 MNHEY and CDR2 SVGAGI. This CDR3 has 15 residues. Written as DNA, the CDR3 is TGTGCCAGCAGTTACGAGGGCTCTGGGGCCAACGGCCTGACTTTC. Translating gives CASSYEGSGANGLTF.

There are many counts of this clonotype. The V call is TRBV7-9, the J call TRBJ1-2; possible D gene TRBD1, 6 bases. CDR1 and CDR2 (germline): SEHNR, FQNEAQ (reference sequence). The CDR3 consists of 15 residues. The V gene lost 5 bases and the J gene lost 2 bases, with 15 bases spanning the gap. CDR3 in amino acids: CASSLLLTGNYGYTF. In nucleotides, the CDR3 is TGTGCCAGCAGCCTGCTCCTAACAGGGAACTATGGCTACACCTTC.

This clonotype was observed at least ten times. The genes are TRBV5-1 and TRBJ2-5; 10 nucleotides match TRBD2. J lost 2 bases, V lost 1 base, and 5 bases had no gene match. CDR3 length: 16 amino acids. From germline, CDR1 is SGHRS and CDR2 YFSETQ. CDR3 sequence: CASSLLASGSQETQYF. The CDR3 bases are TGCGCCAGCAGCTTGTTGGCTAGCGGGAGTCAAGAGACCCAGTACTTC.

This clonotype appeared many times. The chain recombines TRBV5-5 with TRBJ1-1; D unresolved. Deletions cut 1 base from V and 2 bases from J, with 9 bases between. Germline CDR1 and CDR2: SGHKS and YYEKEE (reference sequence). The CDR3 length is 14 residues. The CDR3 is CASSLHVDNTEAFF. In DNA, the CDR3 is TGTGCCAGCAGCTTGCATGTGGATAACACTGAAGCTTTCTTT. Full variable domain (outside the CDR3, taken from reference TRBV5-5 and TRBJ1-1): DAGVTQSPTHLIKTRGQQVTLRCSPISGHKSVSWYQQVLGQGPQFIFQYYEKEERGRGNFPDRFSARQFPNYSSELNVNALLLGDSALYLCASSLHVDNTEAFFGQGTRLTVV.

There are a few counts of this clonotype. The chain carries TRBV10-1 and TRBJ2-1; tentatively, D is TRBD2 (5 bases). Trimming stripped 8 bases from V and 10 bases from J, with 18 bases between. Looked up from germline, CDR1 is WNHNN and CDR2 is SYGVQD (reference sequence). The CDR3 loop spans 13 amino acids. The CDR3 DNA is TGCGCCAGCCGGTCTTCGGAGGTCGGCGAGCAGTTCTTC. Its protein is CASRSSEVGEQFF.

The sample holds many counts of this clonotype. V and J are TRBV7-9 and TRBJ2-7; D is undetermined. Trimming cost V 6 bases and J 0 bases, with 12 bases left between them. The germline gives CDR1 SEHNR, CDR2 FQNEAQ (reference sequence). The CDR3 has 14 residues. The chain's CDR3 is CASRLSPDSYEQYF. The CDR3 bases are TGTGCCAGCAGATTAAGCCCGGACTCCTACGAGCAGTACTTC.

This clonotype appeared many times. The chain uses TRBV20-1 and TRBJ2-3; TRBD2 might be the D (5 bases). Trimming took 0 bases from V and 5 from J, leaving 12 bases between them. Germline V gene data show CDR1 as DFQATT and CDR2 as SNEGSKA (reference sequence). This CDR3 has 14 amino acids. The CDR3 is CSARDQADEDTQYF. The CDR3 DNA is TGCAGTGCTAGAGATCAAGCGGATGAAGATACGCAGTATTTT.

This clonotype has a handful of counts. The CDR3 DNA reads TGTGCCATCAACCAGGGCTGGGGTCAGCCCCAGCATTTT. This codes for CAINQGWGQPQHF. The chain uses TRBV6-2 or TRBV6-3 and TRBJ1-5, with D perhaps matching TRBD1 (5 bases). V was cut by 10 bases and J by 6 bases, with 16 bases left in between. From germline, CDR1 is MNHEY and CDR2 SVGEGT. This CDR3 comprises 13 residues.

This clonotype has ten or more counts. The V gene is TRBV20-1, the J gene TRBJ1-1, with a possible D match to TRBD1 (6 bases). CDR3 length: 14 amino acids. Germline assignment: CDR1 DFQATT and CDR2 SNEGSKA (reference sequence). V was trimmed by 2 bases and J by 2 bases, leaving 12 bases between them. The CDR3 sequence is CSARYREVNTEAFF. DNA for the CDR3: TGCAGTGCTAGATACAGGGAGGTAAACACTGAAGCTTTCTTT.

This clonotype has ten or more counts. V is TRBV7-9 and J is TRBJ2-1; TRBD2 matches at 8 bases. J lost 6 bases, V lost 1 base, and 11 bases had no gene match. The V gene's germline CDR1 is SEHNR and CDR2 FQNEAQ (reference sequence). The CDR3 extends over 17 amino acids. CDR3: CASSLGRGGRAGNEQFF. The CDR3 DNA reads TGTGCCAGCAGCTTAGGTCGGGGGGGGAGGGCCGGCAATGAGCAGTTCTTC.

This clonotype showed up just a few times. This chain links TRBV11-3 with TRBJ2-2, with 9 bases fitting TRBD1. After removal of 5 bases from V and 2 bases from J, the junction contained 6 bases not matched to a gene. In germline, CDR1 is SGHNT, CDR2 YENEEA. CDR3 size: 16 residues. CDR3 sequence reads: CASSGWGQGNTGELFF. The DNA for the CDR3 is TGTGCCAGCAGCGGGTGGGGACAGGGAAACACCGGGGAGCTGTTTTTT.

In regard to this clonotype: This CDR3 is missing its conserved last phenylalanine or tryptophan, likely due to a read error. The V call is TRBV20-1, the J call TRBJ2-3; 10 bases are a match to TRBD2. The CDR3 length is 15 residues. J was trimmed by 3 bases and V by 5 bases; bases with no gene match: 8. Germline V gene sequence: CDR1 DFQATT, CDR2 SNEGSKA (reference sequence). CDR3 in amino acids: CSARASGGDTDTQYY. CDR3 nucleotides: TGCAGTGCTCGGGCCAGCGGGGGGGATACAGATACGCAGTATTAT.

This clonotype came up many times. The chain employs TRBV27 and TRBJ2-7; 7 nucleotides agree with TRBD2. Germline trimming cut 5 bases from V and 2 bases from J; bases unmatched to any gene: 6. Germline V gives CDR1 MNHEY, CDR2 SMNVEV (reference sequence). The CDR3 contains 14 residues. CDR3 coding DNA: TGTGCCAGCAGTCCTTTGGCGGGAGCCTACGAGCAGTACTTC. Translated, it gives CASSPLAGAYEQYF.